This T cell receptor (beta chain) derives from a study of T cell responses to AZD1222 COVID-19 vaccine. Points from the study as a whole: Samples come after the peak T cell response, not at day 14.

Assay: immunoSEQ multiplex PCR; the TCRdb copy retains only in-frame clones and omits some. The sample yields about 110,000 clones, about 92% seen once. A note on this clone: Antigen specificity is unknown.

The CDR3 contains 17 residues. V dropped 0 bases and J dropped 3 bases, with 17 bases sitting between them. Per germline, CDR1 LGHDT and CDR2 YNNKEL (reference sequence). V and J are TRBV3-1 (or the pseudogene TRBV3-2) and TRBJ1-1; possibly TRBD1 for D (5 bases). The TCR was taken from an adult in good health. The source was peripheral blood, collected on day 0 of MenACWY control vaccination. The CDR3 DNA follows: TGTGCCAGCAGCCAAGAGGCGGGGGTCTTGGGGGACACTGAAGCTTTCTTT. This encodes CASSQEAGVLGDTEAFF.